This T cell receptor beta chain originates from a study of T cell repertoires in cytomegalovirus infection. Study-wide points: Clonotype analysis showed dominance of the ex vivo response by HLA-C-restricted CMV-specific TCR beta clonotypes. Totalled public TCR beta family frequency picked out people who carried CMV plus the relevant HLA.

TCRdb re-called the reads with MiXCR, one entry per CDR3 protein. Of 400,000 to 600,000 distinct CDR3 sequences listed, approximately 46% are singletons. This clonotype has more than one count but fewer than ten. Its antigen is as yet unknown. This CDR3 region has 17 residues. Trimming took 1 base from V and 4 from J; bases not matched to a gene: 8. Germline V CDR1 and CDR2: SEHNR, FQNEAQ (reference sequence). The TCR originated in a human donor in good health (CMV status not recorded). Some clones in this sample may be carry-over from other donors' samples. Sequenced material: cultured PBMCs, taken from culture after CMV antigen stimulation. V gene TRBV7-9 combines with J gene TRBJ1-5; 9 bases agree with TRBD1. The CDR3 DNA reads TGTGCCAGCAGCTTAGGTGGGACAGGGAGGAAGAATCAGCCCCAGCATTTT. Translation gives CASSLGGTGRKNQPQHF.